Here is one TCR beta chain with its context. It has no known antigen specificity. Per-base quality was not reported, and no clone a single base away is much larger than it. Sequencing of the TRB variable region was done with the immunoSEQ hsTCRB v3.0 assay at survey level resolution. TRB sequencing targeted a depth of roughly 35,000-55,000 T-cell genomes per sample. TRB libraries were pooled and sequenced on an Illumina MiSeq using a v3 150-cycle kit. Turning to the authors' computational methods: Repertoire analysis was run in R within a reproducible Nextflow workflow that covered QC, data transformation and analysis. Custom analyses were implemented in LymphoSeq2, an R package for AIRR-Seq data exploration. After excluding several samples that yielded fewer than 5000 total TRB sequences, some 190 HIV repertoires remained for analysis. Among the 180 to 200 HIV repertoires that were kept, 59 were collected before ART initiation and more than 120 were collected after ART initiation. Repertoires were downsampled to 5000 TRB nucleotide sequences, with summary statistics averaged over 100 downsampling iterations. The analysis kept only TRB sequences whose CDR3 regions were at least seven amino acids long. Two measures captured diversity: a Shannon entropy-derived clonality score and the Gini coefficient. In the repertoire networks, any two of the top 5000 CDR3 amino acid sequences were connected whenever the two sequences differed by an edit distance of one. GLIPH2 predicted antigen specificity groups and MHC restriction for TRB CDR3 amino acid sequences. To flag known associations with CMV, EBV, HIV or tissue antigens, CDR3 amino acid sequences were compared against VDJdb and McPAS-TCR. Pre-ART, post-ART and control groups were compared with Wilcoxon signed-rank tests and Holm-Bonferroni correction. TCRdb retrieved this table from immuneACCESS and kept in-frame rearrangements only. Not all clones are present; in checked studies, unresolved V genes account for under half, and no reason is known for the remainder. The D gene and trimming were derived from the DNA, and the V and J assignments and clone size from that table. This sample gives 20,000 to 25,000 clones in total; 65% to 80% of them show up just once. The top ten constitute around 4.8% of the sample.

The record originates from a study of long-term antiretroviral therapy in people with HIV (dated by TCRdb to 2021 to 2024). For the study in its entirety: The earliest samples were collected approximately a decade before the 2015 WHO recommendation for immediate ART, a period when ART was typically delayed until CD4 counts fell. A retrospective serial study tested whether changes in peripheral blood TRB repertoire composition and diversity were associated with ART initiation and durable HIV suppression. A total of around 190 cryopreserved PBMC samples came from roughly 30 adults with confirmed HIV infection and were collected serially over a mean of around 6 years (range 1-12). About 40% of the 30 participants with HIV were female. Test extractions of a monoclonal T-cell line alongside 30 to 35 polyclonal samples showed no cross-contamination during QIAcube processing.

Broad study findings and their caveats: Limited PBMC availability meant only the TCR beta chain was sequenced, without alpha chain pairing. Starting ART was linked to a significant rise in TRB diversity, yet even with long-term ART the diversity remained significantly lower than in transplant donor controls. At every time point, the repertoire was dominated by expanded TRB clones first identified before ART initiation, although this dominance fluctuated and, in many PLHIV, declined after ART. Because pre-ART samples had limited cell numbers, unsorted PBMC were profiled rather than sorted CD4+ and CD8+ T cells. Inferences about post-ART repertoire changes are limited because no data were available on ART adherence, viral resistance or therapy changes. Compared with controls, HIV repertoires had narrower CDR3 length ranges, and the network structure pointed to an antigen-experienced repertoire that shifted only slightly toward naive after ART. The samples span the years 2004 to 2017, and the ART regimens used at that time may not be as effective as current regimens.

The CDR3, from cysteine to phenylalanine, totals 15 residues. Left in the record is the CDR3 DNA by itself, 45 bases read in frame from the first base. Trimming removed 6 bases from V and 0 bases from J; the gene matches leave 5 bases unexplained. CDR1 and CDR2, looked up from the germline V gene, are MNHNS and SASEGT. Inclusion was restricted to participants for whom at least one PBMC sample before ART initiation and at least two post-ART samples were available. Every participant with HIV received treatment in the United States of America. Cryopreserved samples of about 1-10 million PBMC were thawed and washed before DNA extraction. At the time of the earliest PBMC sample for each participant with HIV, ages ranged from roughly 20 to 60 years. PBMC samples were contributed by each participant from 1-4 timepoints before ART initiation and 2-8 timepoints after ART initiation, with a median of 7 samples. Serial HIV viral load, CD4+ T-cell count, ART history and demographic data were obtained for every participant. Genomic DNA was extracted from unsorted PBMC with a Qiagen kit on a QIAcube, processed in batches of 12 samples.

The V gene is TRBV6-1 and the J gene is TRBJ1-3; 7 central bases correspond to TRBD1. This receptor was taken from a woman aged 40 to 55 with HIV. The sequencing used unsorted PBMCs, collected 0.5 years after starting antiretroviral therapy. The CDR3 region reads CASSQTGLSGNTIYF. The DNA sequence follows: TGTGCCAGCAGCCAGACAGGGCTCTCTGGAAACACCATATATTTT.